These 24 T cell receptor beta chains share one sample of origin, sequenced in a study of T cells in Graves' hyperthyroidism and ophthalmopathy. There were TCR beta CDR3 regions amplified from RNA transcripts. The HTBI primer set was used in a first-round RT-PCR of the TCR CDR3. From the multiplex PCR reads, TCRdb called clonotypes with MiXCR, one entry per CDR3 protein. The sample records approximately 710,000 distinct CDR3 sequences, roughly 17% being singletons. Sequenced: blood. Receptors were obtained from a man over 45 with Graves' hyperthyroidism.

This clonotype was detected a few times. The CDR3 is CASSLAGGPGDNEQFF. The DNA of the CDR3 is TGTGCCAGCAGCTTAGCGGGAGGGCCAGGGGACAATGAGCAGTTCTTC. The chain joins TRBV11-2 to TRBJ2-1; the match to TRBD2 covers 8 bases. The germline V gene encodes CDR1 SGHAT and CDR2 FQNNGV. This CDR3 contains 16 residues. V was clipped by 1 base and J by 5 bases; unmatched bases: 7.

This clonotype was seen at least ten times. This chain connects TRBV2 to TRBJ1-4; D remains unclear. This CDR3 is 13 amino acids long. V was pared by 8 bases and J by 4 bases, with 11 bases between. CDR1 SNHLY and CDR2 FYNNEI come from the germline V gene. This CDR3 is CASLGVGNEKLFF. CDR3 bases: TGTGCCAGCCTGGGCGTGGGTAATGAAAAACTGTTTTTT.

This clonotype showed up many times. V is TRBV7-6 and J is TRBJ2-7; tentatively, D is TRBD1 (6 bases). Looked up from germline, CDR1 is SGHVS and CDR2 is FNYEAQ. This CDR3 has 16 amino acids. Deletions cut 7 bases from V and 3 bases from J, with 22 bases between. CDR3 in DNA: TGTGCCAGCACTCCAAGCTGGGACACTTCATACTACGAGCAGTACTTC. As protein: CASTPSWDTSYYEQYF.

The chain recombines TRBV20-1 with TRBJ2-7; the match to TRBD2 covers 10 bases. CDR1 DFQATT and CDR2 SNEGSKA come from the germline V gene (reference sequence). Trimming at V came to 3 bases and at J to 4 bases, leaving 6 bases not matched to a gene. The length of the CDR3 is 14 residues. CDR3 sequence: CSASNPSGSYEQYF. The DNA of the CDR3 is TGCAGTGCTAGTAACCCTAGCGGGAGTTACGAGCAGTACTTC.

The chain has TRBV29-1 and TRBJ1-2; no clear D. The CDR3 covers 11 residues. V dropped 7 bases and J dropped 7 bases, with 13 bases sitting between them. The V gene's germline CDR1 is SQVTM and CDR2 ANQGSEA. In DNA form, the CDR3 reads TGCAGCGCTAATCCGCTCGGTGGCTACACCTTC. This translates into CSANPLGGYTF.

At least ten counts were recorded for this clonotype. CDR3 loop: CAISEIVTGENGYTF. The CDR3 DNA sequence: TGTGCCATCAGTGAGATAGTAACAGGGGAAAATGGCTACACCTTC. This chain links TRBV10-3 with TRBJ1-2, with TRBD1 matching 7 bases. Germline V gene data show CDR1 as ENHRY and CDR2 as SYGVKD. The V and J ends lost 2 bases and 6 bases, in that order; junction bases with no gene match: 9. This CDR3 comprises 15 residues.

As concerns this clonotype: A much larger clone is a single base away; this may be a read error. The chain recombines TRBV30 with TRBJ1-2, with D maybe TRBD1 (6 bases). The CDR3 is 13 amino acids. V was shortened by 2 bases and J by 7 bases, with 14 bases between the two germline ends. Germline V gene sequence: CDR1 GTSNPN, CDR2 SVGIG (reference sequence). The CDR3 loop is CAWSRGQFLGYTF. CDR3 DNA sequence: TGTGCCTGGAGTCGGGGGCAGTTTCTTGGCTACACCTTC.

This clonotype has a count of ten or more. J is TRBJ1-6 and V is TRBV6-1, with 11 bases lining up with TRBD1. Germline V gives CDR1 MNHNS, CDR2 SASEGT. The CDR3 is made up of 18 amino acids. V was pared by 6 bases and J by 7 bases, with 14 bases of the junction left unmatched. CDR3 DNA sequence: TGTGCCAGCAGGCGCGGACAGGGGGCAAGTAGCCGAAATTCACCCCTCCACTTT. This gives the protein CASRRGQGASSRNSPLHF.

This clonotype was seen ten or more times. J is TRBJ1-1 and V is TRBV2; D unclear. Per germline, CDR1 SNHLY and CDR2 FYNNEI. Trimming shortened V by 7 bases and J by 1 base, and 10 bases separated the two germline ends. This CDR3 has 13 amino acids. In DNA, the CDR3 is TGTGCCAGCACCCTAACACCGAACACTGAAGCTTTCTTT. Protein product: CASTLTPNTEAFF.

This clonotype was counted many times. The V and J genes are TRBV7-3 and TRBJ2-3, with D uncertain. Germline CDR1 reads SGHTA; CDR2 reads FQGTGA. The V end was cut by 4 bases, the J end by 0 bases, with 5 bases between. This CDR3 is built from 13 residues. In nucleotides, the CDR3 is TGTGCCAGCAGCTCCCAGAGCACAGATACGCAGTATTTT. Amino acids: CASSSQSTDTQYF.

This clonotype was counted many times. The chain joins TRBV5-6 to TRBJ1-1, with unresolved D. The ends were cut back, 3 bases at V and 9 bases at J, with 12 bases in the middle. The CDR3 contains 12 residues. Looked up from germline, CDR1 is SGHDT and CDR2 is YYEEEE. CDR3 nucleotide sequence: TGTGCCAGCAGCTCCGAGGGCAGACAAGCTTTCTTT. It specifies CASSSEGRQAFF.

This clonotype was found a few times. This chain joins TRBV28 and TRBJ2-3; TRBD2 aligns across 7 bases. Germline trimming cut 3 bases from V and 4 bases from J; bases unmatched to any gene: 16. This CDR3 has 18 amino acids. Germline V gene data show CDR1 as MDHEN and CDR2 as SYDVKM. For the CDR3, the DNA is TGTGCCAGCAGTTTGCGGAGCGGGAAGGGATATAGGGCAGATACGCAGTATTTT. Translating it yields CASSLRSGKGYRADTQYF.

Ten or more counts support this clonotype. The chain joins TRBV2 to TRBJ1-2; no reliable D call. The CDR3 spans 13 residues. CDR1 is SNHLY, CDR2 FYNNEI, per germline. Trimming removed 9 bases at V and 4 bases at J, with 15 bases between. In DNA form, the CDR3 reads TGTGCCAGTTGGGGAACTGTAGTCTATGGCTACACCTTC. Protein sequence: CASWGTVVYGYTF.

This clonotype was seen only a few times. The chain uses TRBV30 and TRBJ2-7; D unclear. The CDR3 has 11 residues. The V gene's germline CDR1 is GTSNPN and CDR2 SVGIG (reference sequence). Trimming shortened V by 3 bases and J by 2 bases, and 5 bases separated the two germline ends. The CDR3 spells CAWSLPYEQYF. CDR3 bases: TGTGCCTGGAGCCTCCCCTACGAGCAGTACTTC. The full variable domain, completed using reference TRBV30 and TRBJ2-7, is SQTIHQWPATLVQPVGSPLSLECTVEGTSNPNLYWYRQAAGRGLQLLFYSVGIGQISSEVPQNLSASRPQDRQFILSSKKLLLSDSGFYLCAWSLPYEQYFGPGTRLTVT.

This clonotype was seen ten or more times. CDR3 nucleotide sequence: TGTGCCAGCAGTTTTGCTGGGGGCGCAGGCTGGAGCACAGATACGCAGTATTTT. This codes for CASSFAGGAGWSTDTQYF. The J gene is TRBJ2-3, the V gene TRBV28, with D possibly TRBD1 on 6 matching bases. The germline gives CDR1 MDHEN, CDR2 SYDVKM. Deletions cut 3 bases from V and 0 bases from J, with 19 bases between. The CDR3 runs to 18 residues.

This clonotype appeared a few times. The CDR3 nucleotides read TGCAGTGCTAGTCGGACTAGCGGGAACTCCTACGAGCAGTACTTC. This sequence encodes CSASRTSGNSYEQYF. The chain joins TRBV20-1 to TRBJ2-7; TRBD2 agrees at 12 bases. From germline, CDR1 is DFQATT and CDR2 SNEGSKA (reference sequence). Unmatched junction bases numbered 3, after V lost 3 bases and J lost 0 bases. The CDR3 has 15 amino acids.

This chain links TRBV30 with TRBJ2-5, with 8 bases matching TRBD2. Unmatched junction bases numbered 12, after V lost 2 bases and J lost 4 bases. Germline-derived CDR1 and CDR2 are GTSNPN and SVGIG (reference sequence). The CDR3 contains 16 residues. The CDR3 sequence is CAWSIDSGGPSETQYF. CDR3 nucleotides: TGTGCCTGGAGTATAGACAGCGGGGGTCCGTCAGAGACCCAGTACTTC.

This clonotype occurred a few times. The chain has TRBV7-2 and TRBJ2-3; D is unclear. V was pared by 3 bases and J by 4 bases, with 8 bases between. The CDR3 covers 13 residues. Germline V gene sequence: CDR1 SGHTA, CDR2 FQGNSA. CDR3 protein: CASSFGPSDTQYF. CDR3 in DNA: TGTGCCAGCAGCTTTGGACCTTCAGATACGCAGTATTTT.

The V call is TRBV12-3 or TRBV12-4, the J call TRBJ1-4; the match to TRBD1 covers 10 bases. The CDR3 consists of 15 residues. The trim removed 7 bases at V and 9 bases at J, leaving 11 bases unmatched. The CDR3 bases are TGTGCCAGCATCCGACAGGGACAGGGGTTGCAAAAACTGTTTTTT. It encodes CASIRQGQGLQKLFF.

This clonotype was recorded at least ten times. V gene TRBV7-9 combines with J gene TRBJ2-2; TRBD2 aligns across 8 bases. The CDR3 is 16 residues long. V trimming: 2 bases; J trimming: 7 bases; junction bases outside the gene matches: 9. In germline, CDR1 is SEHNR, CDR2 FQNEAQ (reference sequence). CDR3 loop: CASSLLTGGPGGELFF. The CDR3 nucleotides read TGTGCCAGCAGCTTACTAACGGGAGGGCCCGGCGGGGAGCTGTTTTTT.

This clonotype was detected only a few times. The chain joins TRBV5-1 to TRBJ2-7, with TRBD1 matching over 7 bases. The J segment lost 4 bases and the V segment lost 0 bases, leaving 4 bases of the junction unmatched. This CDR3 region has 14 residues. Germline assignment: CDR1 SGHRS and CDR2 YFSETQ. The CDR3: CASSLEGAFYEQYF. CDR3 nucleotides: TGCGCCAGCAGCTTGGAGGGGGCGTTTTACGAGCAGTACTTC.

Turning to this clonotype: A read error may explain this, as a much larger clone is one base away. The gene calls are TRBV27 and TRBJ2-7; maybe TRBD1 (6 bases). From germline, CDR1 is MNHEY and CDR2 SMNVEV (reference sequence). This CDR3 is 16 amino acids long. The CDR3, as DNA: TGTTCCAGCAGTCCACAATCCCCAGGGGATTCTTACGAGCAGTACTTC. It codes for CSSSPQSPGDSYEQYF.

The table lists this clonotype with many counts. The chain recombines TRBV28 with TRBJ1-1; D uncertain. Trimming left V 7 bases short and J 2 bases short, with 14 bases between. The V gene's germline CDR1 is MDHEN and CDR2 SYDVKM. This CDR3 spans 14 amino acids. CDR3 sequence (DNA): TGTGCCAGCACAGTGGCGGCAGTCAACACTGAAGCTTTCTTT. Encoded protein: CASTVAAVNTEAFF.

The gene calls are TRBV19 and TRBJ2-7; D gene unclear. Germline V CDR1 and CDR2: LNHDA, SQIVND (reference sequence). This CDR3 is built from 13 residues. Trimming pared 6 bases from V and 8 bases from J, leaving 17 bases between. The CDR3 DNA is TGTGCCAGTAGCCCAGGCAGGTTGGGGAAGCAGTACTTC. This codes for CASSPGRLGKQYF.